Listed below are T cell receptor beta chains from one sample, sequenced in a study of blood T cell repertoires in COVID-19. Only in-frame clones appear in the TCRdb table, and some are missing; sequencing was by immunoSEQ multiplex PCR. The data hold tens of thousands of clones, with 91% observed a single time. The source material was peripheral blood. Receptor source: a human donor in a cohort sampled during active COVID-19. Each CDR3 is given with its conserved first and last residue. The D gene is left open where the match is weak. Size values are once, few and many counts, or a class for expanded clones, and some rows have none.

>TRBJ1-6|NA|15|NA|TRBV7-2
TGTGCCAGCAGCCCAGGGGACACCTATAATTCACCCCTCCACTTT
CASSPGDTYNSPLHF
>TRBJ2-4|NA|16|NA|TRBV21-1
TGTGCCAGCAGCAATGGGGAGGCGTCCTCCAGAAACATTCAGTACTTC
CASSNGEASSRNIQYF
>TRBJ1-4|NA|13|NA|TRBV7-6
TGTGCCAGCAGTCGGAACGGGAGAGAAAAACTGTTTTTT
CASSRNGREKLFF
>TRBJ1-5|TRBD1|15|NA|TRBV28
TGTGCCAGCAGTTTAAATGGACAGGGGCTACAGCCCCAGCATTTT
CASSLNGQGLQPQHF
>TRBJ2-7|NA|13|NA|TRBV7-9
TGTGCCAGCAGCTCACCAGGAGGCCACGAGCAGTACTTC
CASSSPGGHEQYF
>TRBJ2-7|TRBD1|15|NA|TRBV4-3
TGCGCCAGCAGCCAGGGTGGACAGGCACGGGACGAGCAGTACTTC
CASSQGGQARDEQYF
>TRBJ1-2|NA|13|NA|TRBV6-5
TGTGCCAGCAGCGAGGACAGTTCACTTGGCTACACCTTC
CASSEDSSLGYTF
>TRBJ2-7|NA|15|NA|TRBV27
TGTGCCAGCACCTCAAGTAGATCTTCGCCCGGCGAGCAGTACTTC
CASTSSRSSPGEQYF
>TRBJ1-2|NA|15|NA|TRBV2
TGTGCCAGCAGTGAGGGGGGAGGAGCAATCTATGGCTACACCTTC
CASSEGGGAIYGYTF
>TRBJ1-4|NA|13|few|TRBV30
TGTGCCTGTACTGACAGTCTTAATGAAAAACTGTTTTTT
CACTDSLNEKLFF
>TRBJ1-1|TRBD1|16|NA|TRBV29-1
TGCAGCGCCCTAGGGGGGACAGGGCTTATAAGGACTGAAGCTTTCTTT
CSALGGTGLIRTEAFF
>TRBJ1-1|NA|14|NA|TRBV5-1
TGCGCCAGCAGCTTTATGGAGCCGAACACTGAAGCTTTCTTT
CASSFMEPNTEAFF
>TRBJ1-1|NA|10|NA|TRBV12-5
TGTTCGCGGGGACTCACTGAAGCTTTCTTT
CSRGLTEAFF
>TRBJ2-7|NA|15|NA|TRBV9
TGTGCCAGCAGCGTAGGGGGCAGCCACTCCTACGAGCAGTACTTC
CASSVGGSHSYEQYF
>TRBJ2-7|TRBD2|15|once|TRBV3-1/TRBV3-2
TGTGCCAGCAGCCAAGGAGGGCGGGGGTCTTACGAGCAGTACTTC
CASSQGGRGSYEQYF
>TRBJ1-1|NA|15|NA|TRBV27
TGTGCCAGCAGTTTTAAAGTAGGAGAGTGGACAAGAGCTTTCTTT
CASSFKVGEWTRAFF
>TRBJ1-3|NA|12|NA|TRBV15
TGTGCCACCCAGGGCCCTGGAAACACCATATATTTT
CATQGPGNTIYF
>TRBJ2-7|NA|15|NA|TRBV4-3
TGCGCCAGCAGCCAAGACGGGCAGGGAGGCTACGAGCAGTACTTC
CASSQDGQGGYEQYF
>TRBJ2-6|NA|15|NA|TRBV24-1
TGTGCCACCAGTGTCGGACACTCTGGGGCCAACGTCCTGACTTTC
CATSVGHSGANVLTF
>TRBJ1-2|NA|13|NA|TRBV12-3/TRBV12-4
TGTGCCAGCAGTTTATGGTCAGGGTACGGCTACACCTTC
CASSLWSGYGYTF
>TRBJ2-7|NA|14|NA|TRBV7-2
TGTGCCAGCAGCTCGGCGGCGGCAGCCTACGAGCAGTACTTC
CASSSAAAAYEQYF
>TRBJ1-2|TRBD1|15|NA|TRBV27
TGTGCCAGCAGTACCTCCGGGACAGGGGTCCAAGGCTACACCTTC
CASSTSGTGVQGYTF